Reported below is one TCR beta chain. The antigen remains undetermined. PCR used 60 Vbeta primers and 13 Jbeta primers. The repertoire was sequenced with immunoSEQ multiplex PCR; TCRdb's copy has only in-frame clones and lacks some. The table has about 200,000 clones, 65% to 80% seen once. From germline, CDR1 is KGHSH and CDR2 LQKENI. With V trimmed by 1 base and J by 6 bases, 11 bases remained unmatched. The CDR3 spans 16 residues. The record originates from a study of cytomegalovirus exposure and HLA in healthy donors. Points from the study as a whole: Most of the TCR beta V segments (in an earlier analysis) were productive either about 87% or about 30% of the time.

The receptor's source is a man in his forties or fifties in good health and CMV-seronegative. The chain is built from TRBV18 and TRBJ1-1, with 7 bases fitting TRBD1. The sequenced material came from PBMCs. The CDR3 bases are TGTGCCAGCTCACCACGCGCGGCCAGGGGGGACGCTGAAGCTTTCTTT. It specifies CASSPRAARGDAEAFF.